This TCR beta chain stems from a study of control samples from healthy donors and cancer patients. The ends were cut back, 4 bases at V and 2 bases at J, with 18 bases in the middle. Germline CDR1 GTSNPN, CDR2 SVGIG (reference sequence). The CDR3 loop spans 16 amino acids. Here immunoSEQ multiplex PCR was the method, and the copy in TCRdb shows in-frame clones only, minus some. The profile covers under 200,000 clones, with 88% appearing a single time and 4.5% to 6% taken by the ten largest. The sequence came from a woman aged 25 to 39 in good health. The V gene is TRBV30, the J gene TRBJ1-3; the D gene is possibly TRBD1 (6 bases). Source material: blood. The CDR3 DNA sequence: TGTGCCTGGATGAATCCGGGACAAGTCCCTGGAAACACCATATATTTT. Protein sequence: CAWMNPGQVPGNTIYF.